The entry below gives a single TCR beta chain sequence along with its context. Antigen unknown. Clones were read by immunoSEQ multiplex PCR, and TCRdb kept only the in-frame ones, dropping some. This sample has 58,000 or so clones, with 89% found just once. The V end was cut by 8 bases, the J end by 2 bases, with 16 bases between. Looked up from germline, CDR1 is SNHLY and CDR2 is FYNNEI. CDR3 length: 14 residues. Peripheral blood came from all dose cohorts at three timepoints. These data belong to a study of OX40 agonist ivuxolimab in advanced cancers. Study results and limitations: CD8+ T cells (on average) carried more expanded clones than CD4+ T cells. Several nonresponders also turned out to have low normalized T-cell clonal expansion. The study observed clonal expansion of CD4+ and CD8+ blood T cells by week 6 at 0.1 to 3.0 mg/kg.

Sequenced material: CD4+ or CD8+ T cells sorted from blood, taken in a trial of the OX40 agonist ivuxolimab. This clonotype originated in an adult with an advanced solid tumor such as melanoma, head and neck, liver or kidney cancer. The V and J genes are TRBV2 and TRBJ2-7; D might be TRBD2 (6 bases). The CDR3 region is CASFRRDGTYEQYF. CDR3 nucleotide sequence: TGTGCCAGCTTTAGGAGGGACGGGACCTACGAGCAGTACTTC.